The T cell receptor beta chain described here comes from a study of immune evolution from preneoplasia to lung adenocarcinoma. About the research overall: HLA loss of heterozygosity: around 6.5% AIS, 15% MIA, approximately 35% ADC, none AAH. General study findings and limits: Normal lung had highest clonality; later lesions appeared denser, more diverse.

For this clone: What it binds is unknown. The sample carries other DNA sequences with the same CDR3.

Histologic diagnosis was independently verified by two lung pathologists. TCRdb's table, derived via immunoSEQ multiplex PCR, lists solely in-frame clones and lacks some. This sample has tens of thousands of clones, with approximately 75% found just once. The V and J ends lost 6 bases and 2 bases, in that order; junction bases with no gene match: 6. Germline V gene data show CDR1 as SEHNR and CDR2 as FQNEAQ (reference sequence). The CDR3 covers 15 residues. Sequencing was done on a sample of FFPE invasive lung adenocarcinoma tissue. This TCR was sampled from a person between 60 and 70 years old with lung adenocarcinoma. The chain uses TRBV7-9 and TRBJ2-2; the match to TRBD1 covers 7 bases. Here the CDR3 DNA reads TGTGCCAGCAGACCCGGGACAGCTAACACCGGGGAGCTGTTTTTT. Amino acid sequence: CASRPGTANTGELFF.